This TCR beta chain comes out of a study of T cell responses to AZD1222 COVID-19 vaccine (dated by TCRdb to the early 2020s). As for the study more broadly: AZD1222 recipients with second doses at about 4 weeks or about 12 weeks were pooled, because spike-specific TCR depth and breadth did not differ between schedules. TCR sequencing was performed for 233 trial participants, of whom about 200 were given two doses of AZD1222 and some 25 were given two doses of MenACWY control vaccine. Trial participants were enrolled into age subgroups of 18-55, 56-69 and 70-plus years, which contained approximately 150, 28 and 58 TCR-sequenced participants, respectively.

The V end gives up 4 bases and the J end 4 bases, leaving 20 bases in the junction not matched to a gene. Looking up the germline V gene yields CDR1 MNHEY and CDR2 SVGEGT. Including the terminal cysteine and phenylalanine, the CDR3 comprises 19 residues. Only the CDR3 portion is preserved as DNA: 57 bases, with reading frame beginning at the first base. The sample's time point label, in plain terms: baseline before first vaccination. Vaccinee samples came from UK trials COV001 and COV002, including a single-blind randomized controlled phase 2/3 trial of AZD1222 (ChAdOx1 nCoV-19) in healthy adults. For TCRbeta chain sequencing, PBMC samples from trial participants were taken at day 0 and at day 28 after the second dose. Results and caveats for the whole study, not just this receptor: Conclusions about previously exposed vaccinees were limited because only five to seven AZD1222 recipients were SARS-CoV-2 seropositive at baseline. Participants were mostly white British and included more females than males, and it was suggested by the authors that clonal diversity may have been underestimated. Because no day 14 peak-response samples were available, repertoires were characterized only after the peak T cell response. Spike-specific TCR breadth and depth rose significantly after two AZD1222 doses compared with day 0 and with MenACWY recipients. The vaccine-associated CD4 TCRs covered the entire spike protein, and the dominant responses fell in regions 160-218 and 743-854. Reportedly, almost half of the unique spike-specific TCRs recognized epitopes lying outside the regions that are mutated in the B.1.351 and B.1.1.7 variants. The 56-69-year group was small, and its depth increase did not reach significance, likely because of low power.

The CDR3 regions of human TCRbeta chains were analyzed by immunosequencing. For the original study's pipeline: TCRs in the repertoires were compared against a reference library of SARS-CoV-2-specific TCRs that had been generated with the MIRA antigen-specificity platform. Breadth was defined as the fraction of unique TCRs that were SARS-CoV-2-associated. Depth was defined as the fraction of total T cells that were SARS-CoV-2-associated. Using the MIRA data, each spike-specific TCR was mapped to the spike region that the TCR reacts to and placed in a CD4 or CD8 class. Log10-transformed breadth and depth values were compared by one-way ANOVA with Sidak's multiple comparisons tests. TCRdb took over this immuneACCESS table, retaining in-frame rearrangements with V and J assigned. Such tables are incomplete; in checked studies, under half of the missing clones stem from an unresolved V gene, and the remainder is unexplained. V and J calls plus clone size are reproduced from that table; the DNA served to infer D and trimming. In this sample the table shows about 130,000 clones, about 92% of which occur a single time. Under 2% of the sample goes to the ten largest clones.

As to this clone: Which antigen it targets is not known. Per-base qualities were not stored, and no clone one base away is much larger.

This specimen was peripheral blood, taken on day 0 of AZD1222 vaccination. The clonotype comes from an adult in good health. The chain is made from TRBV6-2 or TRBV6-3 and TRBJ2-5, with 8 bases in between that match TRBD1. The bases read TGTGCCAGCAGTTTGGGGCCCGGGACAGGACAGGTGGGTCTAGAGACCCAGTACTTC. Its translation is CASSLGPGTGQVGLETQYF.